The rows below give T cell receptor beta chains drawn from one sample of a study of Ad26.COV2.S vaccination and SARS-CoV-2 variants. TCRdb keeps only in-frame clones here, not all; method: immunoSEQ multiplex PCR. The data hold about 680,000 clones, with roughly nine tenths observed a single time. The specimen comprised peripheral blood, sampled in a trial of Ad26.COV2.S vaccine versus placebo. Receptor source: a person between 18 and 59 years old who received the Ad26.COV2.S COVID-19 vaccine or a placebo. Both conserved end residues are part of each CDR3.

CAISLWERDATGELFF | TRBV10-3
CASSNRGDTQYF | TRBV12-3/TRBV12-4
CASSLWQWDRGFEAFF | TRBV7-9
CASGWGGDNQPQHF | TRBV12-5
CATSDRGRWSTEAFF | TRBV24-1
CASSTILTGAEAFF | TRBV5-1
CASSEFQVSGRATDTQYF | TRBV25-1
CASSSRTSGFYNEQFF | TRBV5-4
CASSRTSGRAYEQYF | TRBV6-5
CASSLDGQGTGSSYNEQFF | TRBV7-9
CASSPQGLYNSPLHF | TRBV5-5
CASSYAGLGGNGYTF | TRBV6-5
CSGRTGVEEKLFF | TRBV29-1
CASRQGYEQYF | TRBV12-3/TRBV12-4
CASSPRADTNTEAFF | TRBV18
CASSRDRTYEQYF | TRBV19
CASTPGTRPGNTIYF | TRBV6-5
CAISDGPGEQYF | TRBV10-3
CASSYPTGTPNEKLFF | TRBV6-2/TRBV6-3
CASSLTGYYEQYF | TRBV12-3/TRBV12-4
CASSAKDAGVETQYF | TRBV7-9
CSVGTDEQYF | TRBV29-1
CSVEAQTGSTDTQYF | TRBV29-1
CASSRTAGNTIYF | TRBV19
CASSFGLAGGSPNEQFF | TRBV7-9
CASSYTSGTEAFF | TRBV6-5
CAWALHPIHLGQGQYNSPLHF | TRBV30
CASSLYKSTVSGYTF | TRBV7-2
CASSSAGQGTQYF | TRBV7-3
CASSLPGTDTQYF | TRBV27
CASSLTGLLYGYTF | TRBV7-2
CASSLRAAVITDTQYF | TRBV5-6